A selection of T cell receptor beta chains follows, all from one sample in a study of OX40 agonist ivuxolimab in advanced cancers. The repertoire was sequenced with immunoSEQ multiplex PCR; TCRdb's copy has only in-frame clones and lacks some. In the table there are around 80,000 clones, over 65% of which are singletons. The source material was CD4+ or CD8+ T cells sorted from blood, sampled in a trial of the OX40 agonist ivuxolimab. The receptors originated from an adult with an advanced solid tumor such as melanoma, head and neck, liver or kidney cancer. Each CDR3 is given with its conserved first and last residue. D genes are given only for firm matches. Clone size is shown for a subset of rows, as once, few, many or a class of expanded clone.

v_call	d_call	clone_size	j_call	cdr3_nt	cdr3_aa
TRBV30	-	-	TRBJ1-3	TGTGCCTGGAGCAAGGGAGACGGAAACACCATATATTTT	CAWSKGDGNTIYF
TRBV5-4	-	-	TRBJ2-4	TGTGCCAGCAGCTGGGATAAGTGGGACATTCAGTACTTC	CASSWDKWDIQYF
TRBV5-4	-	once	TRBJ2-3	TGTGCCAGCAGCTTGGGTTCAACAGATACGCAGTATTTT	CASSLGSTDTQYF
TRBV7-2	-	-	TRBJ1-6	TGTGCCAGCAGCATCAATAATTCACCCCTCCACTTT	CASSINNSPLHF
TRBV28	-	-	TRBJ1-2	TGTGCCAGCAGTTTAAGGAATTATGGCTACACCTTC	CASSLRNYGYTF
TRBV9	-	-	TRBJ2-2	TGTGCCAGCAGCGTAATGACCGGGGAGCTGTTTTTT	CASSVMTGELFF
TRBV7-6	-	-	TRBJ1-5	TGTGCCAGCAGCTTAGGGTTGGATAGCAATCAGCCCCAGCATTTT	CASSLGLDSNQPQHF
TRBV6-5	-	-	TRBJ2-7	TGTGCCAGCAGTGCGCAGGGATACCTCTACGAGCAGTACTTC	CASSAQGYLYEQYF
TRBV7-9	TRBD2	-	TRBJ2-1	TGTGCCAGCAGCCAAACTAGCGGGGGGAGGCATGAGCAGTTCTTC	CASSQTSGGRHEQFF
TRBV11-2	-	once	TRBJ2-7	TGTGCCAGCAGCTCCGCCCCCCGCGGCAGGGTCTCCTACGAGCAGTACTTC	CASSSAPRGRVSYEQYF
TRBV6-6	TRBD1	-	TRBJ1-4	TGTGCCAGCAGTTCCAGGGGGCTGAATGAAAAACTGTTTTTT	CASSSRGLNEKLFF
TRBV29-1	-	-	TRBJ1-2	TGCAGCGTTGGCTCGGACTATGGCTACACCTTC	CSVGSDYGYTF
TRBV19	TRBD1	-	TRBJ1-2	TGTGCCAGTAGTACCCAAGGGTCGACAGGGGTTGGAGGCTACACCTTC	CASSTQGSTGVGGYTF
TRBV5-1	-	-	TRBJ2-6	TGCGCCAGCAGCTTGGTCTCATCCTACTCTGGGGCCAACGTCCTGACTTTC	CASSLVSSYSGANVLTF
TRBV28	TRBD2	-	TRBJ2-3	TGTGCCAGCAGTTTATTATCGGGGGGAACTAGCACAGATACGCAGTATTTT	CASSLLSGGTSTDTQYF
TRBV7-9	-	-	TRBJ2-5	TGTGCCAGCAGCCCCCCCAGGGGTCGTCGACTCCAAGAGACCCAGTACTTC	CASSPPRGRRLQETQYF
TRBV28	TRBD1	-	TRBJ1-2	TGTGCCAGCACCGTAACACAGGGGGCGCGGGACTATGGCTACACCTTC	CASTVTQGARDYGYTF
TRBV4-1	-	few	TRBJ1-1	TGCGCCAGCAGCCACGGACTGACGAACACTGAAGCTTTCTTT	CASSHGLTNTEAFF
TRBV6-5	TRBD1	-	TRBJ1-6	TGTGCCAGCAGCCCGGGACAGGGGAATTCACCCCTCCACTTT	CASSPGQGNSPLHF
TRBV4-1	-	-	TRBJ2-7	TGCGCCAGCAGCGTGGACGCAGCCTACGAGCAGTACTTC	CASSVDAAYEQYF
TRBV7-2	-	-	TRBJ2-5	TGTGCCAGCAGCTTTCAGGGGGGGCGAGAGACCCAGTACTTC	CASSFQGGRETQYF
TRBV7-7	-	-	TRBJ2-2	TGTGCCAGCAGCCCGGGCAGGGCGAACACCGGGGAGCTGTTTTTT	CASSPGRANTGELFF
TRBV19	-	-	TRBJ1-3	TGTGCCAGTAGTATAGTATCAGGCTCTGGAAACACCATATATTTT	CASSIVSGSGNTIYF
TRBV7-2	-	-	TRBJ2-4	TGTGCCAGCAGCTTGGGTTGGGCCAAAAACATTCAGTACTTC	CASSLGWAKNIQYF
TRBV28	-	-	TRBJ2-5	TGTGCCAGCAGTGAAAGGGGGGCCACGGAAGAGACCCAGTACTTC	CASSERGATEETQYF
TRBV4-2	-	-	TRBJ2-3	TGTGCCAGCAGCCAAGGATCACAGGGAACAGATACGCAGTATTTT	CASSQGSQGTDTQYF
TRBV5-4	TRBD1	-	TRBJ2-5	TGTGCCAGCAGCTTGGCCGGGACAGAATCCCAGTACTTC	CASSLAGTESQYF
TRBV7-8	-	-	TRBJ1-1	TGTGCCAGCAGCTTAGCGCGAGGGTGGGACGGAGAAGCGAACACTGAAGCTTTCTTT	CASSLARGWDGEANTEAFF
TRBV18	-	-	TRBJ2-3	TGTGCCAGCTCACCAGGGAGGCTAGCAGACCCAGATACGCAGTATTTT	CASSPGRLADPDTQYF
TRBV9	-	-	TRBJ2-1	TGTGCCAGCAGCGTAGATGGCAAATCCTACAATGAGCAGTTCTTC	CASSVDGKSYNEQFF
TRBV11-3	TRBD1	once	TRBJ2-2	TGTGCCAGCAGCTCGGGACAGGCGAACACCGGGGAGCTGTTTTTT	CASSSGQANTGELFF
TRBV30	-	-	TRBJ1-2	TGTGCCTGGAGTGTGGAGCCTAACTATGGCTACACCTTC	CAWSVEPNYGYTF
TRBV5-4	-	-	TRBJ2-3	TGTGCCAGCAGCTACGGATCGACTAGCACAGATACGCAGTATTTT	CASSYGSTSTDTQYF
TRBV11-2	TRBD1	-	TRBJ1-6	TGTGCCAGCAGCTTACAGGGAGGGGGCTATTCACCCCTCCACTTT	CASSLQGGGYSPLHF
TRBV5-1	-	once	TRBJ1-1	TGCGCCAGCGGCAAGAACAGGGACCTGAACACTGAAGCTTTCTTT	CASGKNRDLNTEAFF
TRBV7-2	TRBD1	-	TRBJ1-2	TGTGCCAGCAGCTCCGACAGGGGGCGGGTGTATGGCTACACTTTC	CASSSDRGRVYGYTF
TRBV5-4	TRBD1	-	TRBJ2-7	TGTGCCAGCAGCCACCCGGGACAGGGGGGCGAGCAGTACTTC	CASSHPGQGGEQYF
TRBV6-1	-	-	TRBJ2-1	TGTGCCAGCAGTGAAAAGAGAAGCTCCTACAATGAGCAGTTCTTC	CASSEKRSSYNEQFF
TRBV28	-	-	TRBJ2-7	TGTGCCAGCAGTTTACGGGACACTTTTTACGAGCAGTACTTC	CASSLRDTFYEQYF
TRBV6-5	-	-	TRBJ1-5	TGTGCCAGCAGTCTTTGGGAGCGGCCCCAGCATTTT	CASSLWERPQHF
TRBV23-1	-	-	TRBJ1-2	TGCGCCAGCGACCGGGACACTAACTATGGCTACACCTTC	CASDRDTNYGYTF
TRBV5-2	-	-	TRBJ1-2	TGTGCCAGCAACTATCGGGAGAGACGAAAGACCTATGGCTACACCTTC	CASNYRERRKTYGYTF
TRBV28	-	-	TRBJ1-2	TGTGCCAGCAGTTCCCCGGATATAAGCTACACCTTC	CASSSPDISYTF
TRBV5-1	-	-	TRBJ2-5	TGCGCCAGCAGCTCCGGACGGCAGGGAGGTAGCCAAGAGACCCAGTACTTC	CASSSGRQGGSQETQYF
TRBV6-6	TRBD1	-	TRBJ2-3	TGTGCCAGCAGTGACAGACAGGGTTTTGGAGATACGCAGTATTTT	CASSDRQGFGDTQYF
TRBV5-8	TRBD2	-	TRBJ2-3	TGTGCCAGCAGCCCCCTTAGCGGGGGGCCAGGAGATACGCAGTATTTT	CASSPLSGGPGDTQYF
TRBV2	TRBD2	-	TRBJ2-1	TGTGCCAGCAGTGACTCCTTTGCGGGGGGCAATGAGCAGTTCTTC	CASSDSFAGGNEQFF
TRBV18	-	-	TRBJ2-7	TGTGCCAGCTCACCACAGGACGCTGGAGGCGAGCAGTACTTC	CASSPQDAGGEQYF
TRBV10-3	-	-	TRBJ2-3	TGTGCCATCAGTGAGCCTGGGGATACGCAGTATTTT	CAISEPGDTQYF
TRBV7-2	TRBD1	-	TRBJ1-6	TGTGCCAGCAGCCCCGGACAGGGGAGATCACCCCTCCACTTT	CASSPGQGRSPLHF
TRBV7-2	-	-	TRBJ1-6	TGTGCCAGCAGCCCCCGGGAGGGTAATTCACCCCTCCACTTT	CASSPREGNSPLHF
TRBV7-8	TRBD1	-	TRBJ2-2	TGTGCCAGCAGCCTCGGACAGGGCGGCGGGGAGCTGTTTTTT	CASSLGQGGGELFF
TRBV6-5	TRBD1	-	TRBJ2-3	TGTGCCAGCAGTGGAAACAGGGGGCAAAGAGATACGCAGTATTTT	CASSGNRGQRDTQYF
TRBV9	-	-	TRBJ2-5	TGTGCCAGCAGCCCTGAGGGGTACCAAGAGACCCAGTACTTC	CASSPEGYQETQYF
TRBV27	TRBD1	-	TRBJ1-6	TGTGCCAGCAGGTCCTACAGGGGAAATTCACCCCTCCACTTT	CASRSYRGNSPLHF
TRBV5-3	TRBD2	-	TRBJ2-4	TGTGCCAGAAGCAGGGGAGGACTAGCGGTAAACATTCAGTACTTC	CARSRGGLAVNIQYF
TRBV6-5	-	-	TRBJ2-2	TGTGCCAGCCAAAGAGGGATAGGTGGGACCGGGGAGCTGTTTTTT	CASQRGIGGTGELFF